This note documents a single T cell receptor beta chain sequence. This entry belongs to a study of blood T cell repertoires in COVID-19. Study context: Collection of acute and convalescent COVID-19 samples took place in the United States, Italy and Spain. T cells, B-cell-depleted T cells, or PBMCs supplied cDNA or gDNA.

Authors' data handling: Reference gene primer amplification gave estimated nucleated cell counts. The protocol was immunoSEQ multiplex PCR, while the TCRdb copy is restricted to in-frame clones and leaves out a portion. That table gives V, J and clone size, and the DNA gave D and trimming. The table lists 120,000 to 150,000 clones, roughly four fifths of them singletons. Sequenced: peripheral blood. This sequence originates from a human donor in a cohort sampled during active COVID-19.

The CDR3 is CAGGLRRGETQYF. The CDR3 coding sequence is TGTGCCGGGGGTTTGAGGAGGGGAGAGACCCAGTACTTC. The chain uses TRBV6-5 and TRBJ2-5; D might be TRBD2 (6 bases). CDR1 and CDR2 from the germline V gene are MNHEY and SVGAGI. With 11 bases removed from V and 4 bases from J, the gap between germline ends came to 17 bases. The CDR3 is made up of 13 amino acids.